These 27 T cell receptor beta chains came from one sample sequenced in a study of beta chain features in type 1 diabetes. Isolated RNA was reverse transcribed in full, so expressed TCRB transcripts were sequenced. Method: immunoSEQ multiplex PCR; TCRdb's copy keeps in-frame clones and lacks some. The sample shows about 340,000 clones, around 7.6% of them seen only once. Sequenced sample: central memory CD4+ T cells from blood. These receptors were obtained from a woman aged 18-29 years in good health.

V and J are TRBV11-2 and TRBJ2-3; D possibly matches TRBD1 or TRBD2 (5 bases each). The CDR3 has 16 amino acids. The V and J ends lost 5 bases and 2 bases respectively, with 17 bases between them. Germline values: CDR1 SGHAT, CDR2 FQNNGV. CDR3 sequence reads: CASSPIWGSATDTQYF. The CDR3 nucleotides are TGTGCCAGCAGCCCAATTTGGGGGAGTGCCACAGATACGCAGTATTTT.

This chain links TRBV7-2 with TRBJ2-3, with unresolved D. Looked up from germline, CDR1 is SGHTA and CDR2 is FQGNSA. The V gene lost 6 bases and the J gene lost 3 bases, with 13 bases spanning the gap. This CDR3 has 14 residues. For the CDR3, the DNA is TGTGCCAGCAGTCGAGCCGCGCGTACAGATACGCAGTATTTT. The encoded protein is CASSRAARTDTQYF.

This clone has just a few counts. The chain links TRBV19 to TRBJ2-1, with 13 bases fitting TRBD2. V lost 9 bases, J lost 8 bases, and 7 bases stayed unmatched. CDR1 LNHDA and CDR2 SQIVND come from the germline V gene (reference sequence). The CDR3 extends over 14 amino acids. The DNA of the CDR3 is TGTGCCAGCGGCCGGACTAGCGGGAGCGATGAGCAGTTCTTC. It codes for CASGRTSGSDEQFF.

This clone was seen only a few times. In DNA, the CDR3 is TGTGCCAGCATCTTGAGACGGAACACTGAAGCTTTCTTT. Translating it yields CASILRRNTEAFF. This chain links TRBV28 with TRBJ1-1; the D is unclear. Germline V lookup: CDR1 MDHEN, CDR2 SYDVKM. This CDR3 region has 13 residues. V gave up 7 bases and J gave up 1 base, with 10 bases separating them.

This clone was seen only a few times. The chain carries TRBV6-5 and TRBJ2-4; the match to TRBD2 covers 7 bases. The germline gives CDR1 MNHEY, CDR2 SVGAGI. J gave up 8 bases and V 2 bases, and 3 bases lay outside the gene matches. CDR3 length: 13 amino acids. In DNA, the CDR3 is TGTGCCAGCAGTTACCACCGGGAGGACATTCAGTACTTC. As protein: CASSYHREDIQYF.

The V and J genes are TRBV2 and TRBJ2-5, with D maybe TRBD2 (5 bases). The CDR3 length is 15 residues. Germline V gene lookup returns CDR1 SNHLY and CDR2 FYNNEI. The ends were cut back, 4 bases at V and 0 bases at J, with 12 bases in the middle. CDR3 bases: TGTGCCAGCAGTGCGCTAGCCTCTAACCAAGAGACCCAGTACTTC. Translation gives CASSALASNQETQYF.

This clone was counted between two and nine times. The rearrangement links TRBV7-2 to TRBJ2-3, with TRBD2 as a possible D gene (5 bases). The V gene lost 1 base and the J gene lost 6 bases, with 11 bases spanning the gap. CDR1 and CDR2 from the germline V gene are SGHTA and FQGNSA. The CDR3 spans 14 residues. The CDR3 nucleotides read TGTGCCAGCAGCTTAGTGGGGAGATGGGATACGCAGTATTTT. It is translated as CASSLVGRWDTQYF.

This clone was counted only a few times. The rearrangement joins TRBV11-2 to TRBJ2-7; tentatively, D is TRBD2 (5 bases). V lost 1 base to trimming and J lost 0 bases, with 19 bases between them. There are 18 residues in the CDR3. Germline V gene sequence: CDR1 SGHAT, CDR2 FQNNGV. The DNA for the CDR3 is TGTGCCAGCAGCTTAGTTCCCTTCCTGAGAGGGTCCTCCTACGAGCAGTACTTC. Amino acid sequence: CASSLVPFLRGSSYEQYF.

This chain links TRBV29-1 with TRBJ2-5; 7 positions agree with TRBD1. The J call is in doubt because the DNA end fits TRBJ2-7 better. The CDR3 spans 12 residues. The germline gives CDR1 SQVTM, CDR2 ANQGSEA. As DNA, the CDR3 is TGCAGCGTCAAAGGGACAGTCTACGAGCAGTACTTC. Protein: CSVKGTVYEQYF.

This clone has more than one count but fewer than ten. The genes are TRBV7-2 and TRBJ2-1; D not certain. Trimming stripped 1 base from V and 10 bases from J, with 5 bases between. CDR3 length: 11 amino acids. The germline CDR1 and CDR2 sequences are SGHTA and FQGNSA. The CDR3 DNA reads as TGTGCCAGCAGCTTAGAGTTCGAGCAGTTCTTC. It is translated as CASSLEFEQFF. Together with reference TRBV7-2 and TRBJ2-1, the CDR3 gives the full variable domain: GAGVSQSPSNKVTEKGKDVELRCDPISGHTALYWYRQSLGQGLEFLIYFQGNSAPDKSGLPSDRFSAERTGGSVSTLTIQRTQQEDSAVYLCASSLEFEQFFGPGTRLTVL.

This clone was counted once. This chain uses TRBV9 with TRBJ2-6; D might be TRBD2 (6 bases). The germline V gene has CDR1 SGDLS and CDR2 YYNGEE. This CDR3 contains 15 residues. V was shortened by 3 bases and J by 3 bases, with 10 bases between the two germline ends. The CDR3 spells CASSGLGGGANVLTF. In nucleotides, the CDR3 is TGTGCCAGCAGCGGCCTCGGGGGTGGGGCCAACGTCCTGACTTTC.

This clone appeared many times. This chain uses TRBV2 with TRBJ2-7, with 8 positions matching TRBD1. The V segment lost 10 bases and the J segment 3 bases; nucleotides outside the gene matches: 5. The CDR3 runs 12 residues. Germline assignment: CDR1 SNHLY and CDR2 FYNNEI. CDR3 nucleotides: TGTGCCACAGGACAGGGCATCTACGAGCAGTACTTC. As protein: CATGQGIYEQYF.

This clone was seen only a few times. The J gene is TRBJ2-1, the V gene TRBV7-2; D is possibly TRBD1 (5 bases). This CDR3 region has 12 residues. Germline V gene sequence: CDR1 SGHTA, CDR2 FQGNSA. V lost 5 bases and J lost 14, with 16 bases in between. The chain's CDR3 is CASSLTGLKKFF. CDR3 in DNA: TGTGCCAGCAGCCTCACAGGCCTCAAGAAGTTCTTC.

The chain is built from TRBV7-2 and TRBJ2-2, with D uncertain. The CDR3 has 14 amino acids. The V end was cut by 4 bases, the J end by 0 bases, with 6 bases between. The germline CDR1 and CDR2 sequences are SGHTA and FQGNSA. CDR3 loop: CASSSDANTGELFF. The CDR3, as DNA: TGTGCCAGCAGCTCAGATGCGAACACCGGGGAGCTGTTTTTT.

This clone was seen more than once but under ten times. DNA of the CDR3: TGTGCCAGCAGTGAACGTGGCAGGGGCTCTGGGGCCAACGTCCTGACTTTC. It yields the protein CASSERGRGSGANVLTF. The gene calls are TRBV2 and TRBJ2-6; a weak D match, TRBD1 (6 bases). The V gene lost 2 bases and the J gene lost 0 bases, with 11 bases spanning the gap. The CDR3 loop spans 17 amino acids. Germline assignment: CDR1 SNHLY and CDR2 FYNNEI.

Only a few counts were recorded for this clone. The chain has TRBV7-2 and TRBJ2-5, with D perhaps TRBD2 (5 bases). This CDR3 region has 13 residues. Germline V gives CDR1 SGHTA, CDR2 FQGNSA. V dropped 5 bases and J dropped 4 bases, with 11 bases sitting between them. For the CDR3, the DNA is TGTGCCAGCAGCGCAGGACTCTCAGAGACCCAGTACTTC. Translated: CASSAGLSETQYF.

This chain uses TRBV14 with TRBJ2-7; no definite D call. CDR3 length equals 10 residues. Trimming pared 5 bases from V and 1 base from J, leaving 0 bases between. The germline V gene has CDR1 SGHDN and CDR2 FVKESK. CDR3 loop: CASSSYEQYF. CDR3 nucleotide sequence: TGTGCCAGCAGCTCCTACGAGCAGTACTTC.

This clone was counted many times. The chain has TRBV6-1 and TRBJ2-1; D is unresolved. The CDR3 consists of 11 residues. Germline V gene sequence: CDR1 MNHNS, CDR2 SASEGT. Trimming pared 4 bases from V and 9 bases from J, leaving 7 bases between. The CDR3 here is CASSASFEQFF. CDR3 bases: TGTGCCAGCAGTGCCAGTTTTGAGCAGTTCTTC.

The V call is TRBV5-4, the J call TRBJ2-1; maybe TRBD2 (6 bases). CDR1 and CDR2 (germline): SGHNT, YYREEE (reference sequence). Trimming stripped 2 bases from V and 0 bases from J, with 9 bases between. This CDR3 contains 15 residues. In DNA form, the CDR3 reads TGTGCCAGCAGCTTTAGCGGAGCCTCCTACAATGAGCAGTTCTTC. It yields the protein CASSFSGASYNEQFF.

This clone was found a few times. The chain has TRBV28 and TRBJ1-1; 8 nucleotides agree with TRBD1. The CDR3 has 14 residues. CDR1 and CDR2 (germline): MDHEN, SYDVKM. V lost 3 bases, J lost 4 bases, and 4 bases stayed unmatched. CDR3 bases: TGTGCCAGCAGTTTGGGCAGGGGGCGCACTGAAGCTTTCTTT. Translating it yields CASSLGRGRTEAFF.

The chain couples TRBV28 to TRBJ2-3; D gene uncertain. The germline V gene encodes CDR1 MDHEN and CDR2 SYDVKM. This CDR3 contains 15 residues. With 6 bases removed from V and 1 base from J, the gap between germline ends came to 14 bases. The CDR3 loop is CASSPVRRRTDTQYF. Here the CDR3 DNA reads TGTGCCAGCAGCCCGGTTAGACGTCGCACAGATACGCAGTATTTT.

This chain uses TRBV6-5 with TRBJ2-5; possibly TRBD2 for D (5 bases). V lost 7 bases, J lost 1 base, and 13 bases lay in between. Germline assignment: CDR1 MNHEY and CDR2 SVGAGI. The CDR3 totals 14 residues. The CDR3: CASTISGGQETQYF. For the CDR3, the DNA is TGTGCCAGCACTATTTCCGGAGGCCAAGAGACCCAGTACTTC.

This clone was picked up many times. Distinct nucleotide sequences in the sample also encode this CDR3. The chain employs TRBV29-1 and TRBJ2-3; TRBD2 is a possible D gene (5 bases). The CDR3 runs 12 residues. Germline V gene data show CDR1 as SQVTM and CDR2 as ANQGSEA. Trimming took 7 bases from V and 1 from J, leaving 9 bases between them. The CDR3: CSAWTGTDTQYF. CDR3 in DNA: TGCAGCGCTTGGACTGGCACAGATACGCAGTATTTT.

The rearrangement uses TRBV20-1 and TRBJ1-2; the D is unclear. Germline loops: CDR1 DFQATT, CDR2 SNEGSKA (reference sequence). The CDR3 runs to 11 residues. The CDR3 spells CSAPGQWGYTF. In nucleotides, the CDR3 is TGCAGCGCTCCCGGCCAGTGGGGCTACACCTTC.

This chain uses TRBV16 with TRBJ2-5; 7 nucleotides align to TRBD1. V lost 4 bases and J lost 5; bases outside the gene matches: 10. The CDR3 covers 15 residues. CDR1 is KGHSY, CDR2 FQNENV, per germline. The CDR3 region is CASSPNRRQGETQYF. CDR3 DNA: TGTGCCAGCAGCCCTAACCGTCGACAGGGCGAGACCCAGTACTTC.

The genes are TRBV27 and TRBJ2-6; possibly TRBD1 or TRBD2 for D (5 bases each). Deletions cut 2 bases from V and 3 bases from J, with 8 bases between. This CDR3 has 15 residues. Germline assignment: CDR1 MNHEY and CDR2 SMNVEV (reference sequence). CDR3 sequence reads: CASSLGGYGANVLTF. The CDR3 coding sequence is TGTGCCAGCAGTTTAGGGGGTTATGGGGCCAACGTCCTGACTTTC.

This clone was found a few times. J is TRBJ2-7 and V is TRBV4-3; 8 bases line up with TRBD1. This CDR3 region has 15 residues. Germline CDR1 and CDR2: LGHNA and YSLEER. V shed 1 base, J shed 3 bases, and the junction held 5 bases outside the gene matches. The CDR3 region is CASSQGTGNFYEQYF. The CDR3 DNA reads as TGCGCCAGCAGCCAAGGGACAGGGAACTTCTACGAGCAGTACTTC.